The entry that follows covers one T cell receptor beta chain sequence. The data were obtained in a study of blood T cell repertoires in COVID-19. For the study at large: From the United States, Italy and Spain came samples of acute and convalescent COVID-19.

TCRdb's copy holds only in-frame clones and misses some; the assay was immunoSEQ multiplex PCR. The repertoire includes about 97,000 clones, approximately 92% of them detected once, and 5.7% sits in the top ten. V lost 5 bases to trimming and J lost 7 bases, with 12 bases between them. The CDR3 totals 13 residues. CDR1 and CDR2 (germline): LNHDA, SQIVND (reference sequence). The receptor was isolated from a man aged 50 or older with active COVID-19. The sequenced material came from peripheral blood. The chain couples TRBV19 to TRBJ1-5; a weak D match, TRBD1 (5 bases). The CDR3 spells CASSEQVAQPQHF. The CDR3 DNA sequence: TGTGCCAGTAGTGAACAGGTTGCGCAGCCCCAGCATTTT.